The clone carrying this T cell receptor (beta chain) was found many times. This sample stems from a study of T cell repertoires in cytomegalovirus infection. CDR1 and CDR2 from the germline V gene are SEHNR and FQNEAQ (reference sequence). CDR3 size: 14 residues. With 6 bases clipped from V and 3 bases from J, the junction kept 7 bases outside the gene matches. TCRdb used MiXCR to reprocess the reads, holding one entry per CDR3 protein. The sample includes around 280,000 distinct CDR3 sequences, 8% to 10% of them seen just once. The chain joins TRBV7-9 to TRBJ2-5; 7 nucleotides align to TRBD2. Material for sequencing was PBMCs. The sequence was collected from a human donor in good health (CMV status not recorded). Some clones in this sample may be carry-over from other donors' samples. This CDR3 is CASSRLAREETQYF. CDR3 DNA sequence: TGTGCCAGCAGTCGACTAGCACGGGAAGAGACCCAGTACTTC.